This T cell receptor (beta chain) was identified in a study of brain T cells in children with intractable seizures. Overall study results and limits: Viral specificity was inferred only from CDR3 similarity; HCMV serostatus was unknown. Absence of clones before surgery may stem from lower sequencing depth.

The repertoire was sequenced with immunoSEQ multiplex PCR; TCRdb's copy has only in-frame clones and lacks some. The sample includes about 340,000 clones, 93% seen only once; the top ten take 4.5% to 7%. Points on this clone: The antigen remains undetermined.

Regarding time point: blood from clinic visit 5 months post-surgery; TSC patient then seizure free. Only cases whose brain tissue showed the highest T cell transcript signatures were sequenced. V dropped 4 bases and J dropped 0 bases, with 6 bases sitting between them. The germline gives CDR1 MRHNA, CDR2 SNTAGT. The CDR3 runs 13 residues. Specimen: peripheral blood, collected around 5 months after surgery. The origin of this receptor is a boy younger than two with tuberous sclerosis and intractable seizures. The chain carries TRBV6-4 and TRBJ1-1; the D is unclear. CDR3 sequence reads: CASSASVNTEAFF. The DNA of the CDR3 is TGTGCCAGCAGTGCCTCAGTGAACACTGAAGCTTTCTTT.